This TCR beta chain was obtained from a study of T cells in Graves' hyperthyroidism and ophthalmopathy. Notes on this clonotype: The antigen remains undetermined.

Amplification of TCR beta CDR3 regions used RNA as the template. Using the HTBI primer set, a first-round RT-PCR was run on the TCR CDR3. TCRdb recomputed calls from the multiplex PCR reads with MiXCR, one row per CDR3 protein. The sample records 280,000 or so distinct CDR3 sequences, 15% being singletons. Germline CDR1 and CDR2: DFQATT and SNEGSKA (reference sequence). V lost 0 bases to trimming and J lost 5 bases; unmatched junction nucleotides: 9. The CDR3 is 16 amino acids. With a duration under 2 months, the hyperthyroidism was newly diagnosed in patients aged 18 to 65. General study findings and limits: Among clonotypes expanded in thyroid above 0.001, most were also found in blood.

The source is a woman between 50 and 59 years old with Graves' hyperthyroidism that later progressed to Graves' ophthalmopathy. Sequenced material: blood. This chain connects TRBV20-1 to TRBJ2-3; 9 bases map to TRBD2. The CDR3, as DNA: TGCAGTGCTAGAGATGAGAGCGGGGGGCAGAGAGATACGCAGTATTTT. This encodes CSARDESGGQRDTQYF.